A single sample gave rise to the 18 T cell receptor beta chains below, sequenced in a study of OX40 agonist ivuxolimab in advanced cancers. Here immunoSEQ multiplex PCR was the method, and the copy in TCRdb shows in-frame clones only, minus some. Of 40,000 to 45,000 clones listed, about four fifths are singletons. Material: CD4+ or CD8+ T cells sorted from blood, obtained in a trial of the OX40 agonist ivuxolimab. The receptors derive from an adult with an advanced solid tumor such as melanoma, head and neck, liver or kidney cancer.

V is TRBV2 and J is TRBJ1-4, with TRBD1 identical over 8 bases. CDR3 size: 15 residues. Unmatched junction bases numbered 5, after V lost 5 bases and J lost 3 bases. The V gene's germline CDR1 is SNHLY and CDR2 FYNNEI. CDR3 amino acids: CASSRPTGANEKLFF. The CDR3 DNA follows: TGTGCCAGCAGTAGACCGACAGGGGCTAATGAAAAACTGTTTTTT.

The chain combines TRBV7-9 with TRBJ2-5, with D possibly matching TRBD1 (5 bases). Between the trimmed V and J ends, which lost 1 base and 4 bases, there was a span of 7 bases. The CDR3 length is 13 residues. Germline V gives CDR1 SEHNR, CDR2 FQNEAQ (reference sequence). CDR3 sequence (DNA): TGTGCCAGCAGCTTAGTAGGGGCAGAGACCCAGTACTTC. As protein: CASSLVGAETQYF. Using reference TRBV7-9 and TRBJ2-5 for the parts outside the CDR3, the full variable domain is DTGVSQNPRHKITKRGQNVTFRCDPISEHNRLYWYRQTLGQGPEFLTYFQNEAQLEKSRLLSDRFSAERPKGSFSTLEIQRTEQGDSAMYLCASSLVGAETQYFGPGTRLLVL.

The rearrangement uses TRBV28 and TRBJ2-2, with D tentatively TRBD2 (6 bases). CDR3 length equals 12 residues. Germline V lookup: CDR1 MDHEN, CDR2 SYDVKM. Deletions cut 6 bases from V and 6 bases from J, with 8 bases between. The CDR3 is CASREGAGELFF. CDR3 in DNA: TGTGCCAGCAGGGAGGGTGCCGGGGAGCTGTTTTTT.

This clone has a handful of counts. The genes are TRBV28 and TRBJ1-1; unclear D gene. CDR1 and CDR2 (germline): MDHEN, SYDVKM. This CDR3 is built from 13 residues. V lost 0 bases and J lost 6, with 8 bases in between. The CDR3 sequence: CASSLWLAAEAFF. In DNA, the CDR3 is TGTGCCAGCAGTTTATGGTTGGCAGCTGAAGCTTTCTTT.

This clone has just one count. The CDR3, as DNA: TGTGCCATCAGTGGGGGCTACAATGAGCAGTTCTTC. It specifies CAISGGYNEQFF. V gene TRBV10-3 combines with J gene TRBJ2-1; D is ambiguous. This CDR3 has 12 residues. Deletions cut 4 bases from V and 3 bases from J, with 4 bases between. Germline values: CDR1 ENHRY, CDR2 SYGVKD.

This chain connects TRBV28 to TRBJ2-7; TRBD1 aligns across 9 bases. With 6 bases clipped from V and 6 bases from J, the junction kept 6 bases outside the gene matches. This CDR3 region has 13 residues. Germline values: CDR1 MDHEN, CDR2 SYDVKM. CDR3 DNA sequence: TGTGCCAGCAGCCTCCCGACAGGGGGCGAGCAGTACTTC. It is translated as CASSLPTGGEQYF.

The chain carries TRBV6-1 and TRBJ1-1; D gene uncertain. With 2 bases removed from V and 6 bases from J, the gap between germline ends came to 7 bases. The CDR3 length is 12 residues. Germline loops: CDR1 MNHNS, CDR2 SASEGT. The CDR3 is CASSERPPEAFF. The CDR3 nucleotides are TGTGCCAGCAGTGAAAGGCCTCCTGAAGCTTTCTTT.

The chain has TRBV30 and TRBJ1-1; the D gene is possibly TRBD1 (6 bases). V shed 5 bases and J shed 1 base, with 11 bases lying between them. The CDR3 contains 13 residues. Per the germline V gene, CDR1 is GTSNPN and CDR2 is SVGIG (reference sequence). The CDR3 DNA reads as TGTGCCTGGGGCAGGGGCGGGAACACTGAAGCTTTCTTT. Its protein is CAWGRGGNTEAFF. The full variable domain, in which reference TRBV30 and TRBJ1-1 provide the parts outside the CDR3, is SQTIHQWPATLVQPVGSPLSLECTVEGTSNPNLYWYRQAAGRGLQLLFYSVGIGQISSEVPQNLSASRPQDRQFILSSKKLLLSDSGFYLCAWGRGGNTEAFFGQGTRLTVV.

In nucleotides, the CDR3 is TGTGCCACCAGCAGGGGGGGAGTGTACCCCCGTGAGCAGTTCTTC. Amino acid sequence: CATSRGGVYPREQFF. V is TRBV15 and J is TRBJ2-1; a possible D gene is TRBD2 (6 bases). The V gene's germline CDR1 is LNHNV and CDR2 YYDKDF (reference sequence). This CDR3 is built from 15 residues. The V and J ends lost 3 bases and 9 bases respectively, with 18 bases between them.

CDR3 in DNA: TGTGCCAGCAGTCCCCGGGTAGCTCAATCCAACAATGAGCAGTTCTTC. This codes for CASSPRVAQSNNEQFF. This chain uses TRBV27 with TRBJ2-1; D is uncertain. The CDR3 extends over 16 amino acids. Trimming took 5 bases from V and 5 from J, leaving 19 bases between them. CDR1 is MNHEY and CDR2 is SMNVEV in the germline V gene (reference sequence).

The V call is TRBV7-2, the J call TRBJ2-1; 8 nucleotides agree with TRBD2. This CDR3 has 17 amino acids. Per germline, CDR1 SGHTA and CDR2 FQGNSA. V was clipped by 5 bases and J by 3 bases; unmatched bases: 12. The CDR3 DNA follows: TGTGCCAGCAGCCCGTCATCCAGCGGGAGAGGCTACAATGAGCAGTTCTTC. Translation gives CASSPSSSGRGYNEQFF.

The V and J genes are TRBV7-2 and TRBJ1-1, with a tentative D call TRBD1 (6 bases). Germline assignment: CDR1 SGHTA and CDR2 FQGNSA. The CDR3 runs to 14 residues. V lost 5 bases and J 1 base, leaving 11 bases between the germline ends. CDR3 protein: CASSLMTGNTEAFF. The CDR3, as DNA: TGTGCCAGCAGCCTTATGACAGGGAACACTGAAGCTTTCTTT.

This chain joins TRBV5-1 and TRBJ2-1; 11 positions match TRBD2. Unmatched junction bases numbered 6, after V lost 1 base and J lost 9 bases. This CDR3 region has 15 residues. CDR1 SGHRS and CDR2 YFSETQ come from the germline V gene. The CDR3 here is CASSLSTSGSGEQFF. The CDR3 DNA is TGCGCCAGCAGCTTGTCAACTAGCGGGAGCGGTGAGCAGTTCTTC.

The rearrangement uses TRBV11-2 and TRBJ1-4; weak D call: TRBD1 (6 bases). The CDR3 spans 14 residues. Trimming removed 5 bases from V and 6 bases from J, with 13 bases in between. Looked up from germline, CDR1 is SGHAT and CDR2 is FQNNGV. The CDR3 bases are TGTGCCAGCAGCCTGGGGGCAGGGGATGAAAAACTGTTTTTT. Protein product: CASSLGAGDEKLFF.

This rearrangement joins TRBV10-1 to TRBJ2-3, with TRBD2 matching 9 bases. The junction had 4 bases not matched to a gene; V was cut back by 8 bases and J by 4 bases. The CDR3 loop spans 13 amino acids. Germline CDR1 WNHNN, CDR2 SYGVQD (reference sequence). This CDR3 is CASAGTSSDTQYF. For the CDR3, the DNA is TGCGCCAGCGCCGGGACTAGCTCAGATACGCAGTATTTT.

The rearrangement links TRBV2 to TRBJ2-5; no definite D call. CDR3 length equals 13 residues. Germline-derived CDR1 and CDR2 are SNHLY and FYNNEI. Trimming left V 4 bases short and J 5 bases short, with 11 bases between. The CDR3 here is CASSAGPRETQYF. CDR3 DNA sequence: TGTGCCAGCAGTGCTGGGCCGCGGGAGACCCAGTACTTC.

The V call is TRBV10-3, the J call TRBJ1-1; D gene ambiguous. Per germline, CDR1 ENHRY and CDR2 SYGVKD. V was shortened by 0 bases and J by 2 bases, with 10 bases between the two germline ends. This CDR3 region has 15 residues. The CDR3 DNA reads TGTGCCATCAGTGAGTCCCAGGCCATTAACACTGAAGCTTTCTTT. Its protein product is CAISESQAINTEAFF.

The V and J genes are TRBV19 and TRBJ2-7, with unresolved D. CDR1 is LNHDA, CDR2 SQIVND, per germline (reference sequence). V lost 7 bases and J 3 bases, leaving 13 bases between the germline ends. The CDR3 has 13 residues. CDR3 nucleotide sequence: TGTGCCAGTACGGGCCAGGACCACTACGAGCAGTACTTC. It is translated as CASTGQDHYEQYF.